This T cell receptor (beta chain) came from a study of T cells in Graves' hyperthyroidism and ophthalmopathy. Findings and limits, study-wide: In the blood, most expanded thyroid clonotypes above 0.001 appeared as well. Ophthalmopathy, which appeared later, was predicted by the model a median roughly 6.5 months before onset.

Researchers barred patients who had uncontrolled infection, other autoimmune disease, pregnancy or lactation. In making diagnoses, clinical symptoms, serum thyroxine and TRAb, thyroid ultrasound and orbital computed tomography were all used. Amplified TCR beta CDR3 regions derived from RNA transcripts. Carried out on the TCR CDR3, a first-round RT-PCR used the HTBI primer set. TCRdb re-called the multiplex PCR reads with MiXCR, one entry per CDR3 protein. The table includes about 560,000 distinct CDR3 sequences, 15% to 17% detected once. There are many counts of this clonotype. Its antigen is unknown. V lost 5 bases, J lost 5 bases, and 6 bases stayed unmatched. Germline V gene sequence: CDR1 LGHDT, CDR2 YNNKEL (reference sequence). The CDR3 contains 14 residues.

The TCR sequence derives from a woman aged 25 to 39 with Graves' hyperthyroidism. The sequenced sample was blood. This sequence joins TRBV3-1 and TRBJ2-4, with 7 positions matching TRBD2. The CDR3 sequence: CASSAPGRENIQYF. The CDR3, as DNA: TGTGCCAGCAGCGCCCCAGGGAGGGAAAACATTCAGTACTTC.